The present T cell receptor beta chain was sequenced within a study of T cells in Graves' hyperthyroidism and ophthalmopathy. TCR beta CDR3 regions were amplified from RNA transcripts. The TCR CDR3 first-round RT-PCR relied on the HTBI primer set. TCRdb called the multiplex PCR reads again in MiXCR, with one record for every CDR3 protein. The data hold 500,000 to 600,000 distinct CDR3 sequences, with approximately 44% observed a single time. This clonotype was seen ten or more times. Its antigen is still unknown. Trimming stripped 5 bases from V and 9 bases from J, with 15 bases between. The CDR3 spans 13 residues. CDR1 SGHTA and CDR2 FQGTGA come from the germline V gene. Reasons for excluding patients were uncontrolled infection, other autoimmune disease, pregnancy or lactation. Diagnoses rested on clinical symptoms, serum thyroxine and TRAb, thyroid ultrasound and orbital computed tomography. Study results and caveats: Clonotypes that were expanded in thyroid above 0.001 mostly appeared in blood too.

The V and J genes are TRBV7-3 and TRBJ2-3; TRBD1 might be the D (5 bases). The specimen was peripheral blood or thyroid tissue (not recorded which). The TCR was taken from an adult woman with Graves' disease, either hyperthyroidism or ophthalmopathy (not recorded which). The CDR3 loop is CASSPTPQGTQYF. The CDR3 nucleotides are TGTGCCAGCAGCCCAACACCTCAGGGCACGCAGTATTTT.